Here is one T cell receptor beta chain with its context. Its antigen is as yet unknown. This entry comes from a study of cytomegalovirus exposure and HLA in healthy donors. General study results and limits: According to the study, around 160 TCR beta chains were cytomegalovirus-associated. Most TCRs appeared rarely, but some public TCRs recurred in many donors. Within an earlier analysis, most TCR beta V segments proved productive either about 90% or about 30% of the time. An assumption of roughly uniform sequencing depth across donors underlay the presence/absence analyses.

Primers: 60 Vbeta forward and 13 Jbeta reverse. Using immunoSEQ multiplex PCR, the repertoire was profiled, and TCRdb retains in-frame clones only, with some absent. The repertoire holds roughly 120,000 clones, with 80% as singletons. The CDR3 extends over 15 amino acids. Trimming cost V 5 bases and J 6 bases; bases outside gene matches: 9. CDR1 and CDR2 from the germline V gene are LNHDA and SQIVND (reference sequence). The sample was PBMCs. This receptor was identified in a male donor in good health and CMV-seronegative. The chain has TRBV19 and TRBJ1-1, with 10 nucleotides matching TRBD1. This CDR3 reads CASSSLTGGRAEAFF. Written as DNA, the CDR3 is TGTGCCAGTAGTTCGCTGACAGGGGGCAGGGCTGAAGCTTTCTTT.